The clone carrying this T cell receptor (beta chain) was seen a few times. What it binds is not known. This sample is part of a study of blood T cells in healthy people across ages. Study-level findings and limits: Conclusively comparing naive with antigen-experienced cells was impossible with unsorted PBMCs.

No fewer than 7 million PBMCs went into each sample. V lost 2 bases, J lost 11 bases, and 11 bases stayed unmatched. The CDR3 has 14 amino acids. The germline V gene encodes CDR1 SEHNR and CDR2 FQNEAQ (reference sequence). Then a second PCR, running roughly 7 to 11 cycles, was carried out with a sample-barcoded 5' primer and a J-beta primer mix. There were at least 3 million CDR3-containing paired-end reads obtained from each sample. One entry per CDR3 protein, called by TCRdb with MiXCR from the 5' RACE reads. This sample carries under 1,000,000 distinct CDR3 sequences, about 37% of them seen once, and the ten largest clones take over 10%.

The V and J genes are TRBV7-9 and TRBJ2-5; the match to TRBD1 covers 7 bases. The sample was blood. This receptor was obtained from a man aged 18 to 30 in good health. CDR3 sequence (DNA): TGTGCCAGCAGCTTACCGGGACAGTCCAATGAGCAGTACTTC. Encoded protein: CASSLPGQSNEQYF.